What follows describes a single T cell receptor (beta chain). The data are from a study of shared clonotypes between healthy human individuals. Here immunoSEQ multiplex PCR was the method, and the copy in TCRdb shows in-frame clones only, minus some. The sample includes 700,000 or so clones, around 72% of them seen just once. Per germline, CDR1 LNHDA and CDR2 SQIVND (reference sequence). The germline V and J ends were trimmed by 4 bases and 6 bases, with 16 bases remaining between them. CDR3 length equals 14 residues. This sequence was found in a woman in her twenties or thirties in good health. The V gene is TRBV19, the J gene TRBJ2-7, with TRBD2 as a possible D gene (6 bases). The sample consisted of memory CD4+ T cells sorted from blood. Described subset: CD45RA-negative fraction. The CDR3: CASSRAGGLGEQYF. The CDR3 DNA is TGTGCCAGTAGTAGGGCAGGAGGGTTGGGCGAGCAGTACTTC.